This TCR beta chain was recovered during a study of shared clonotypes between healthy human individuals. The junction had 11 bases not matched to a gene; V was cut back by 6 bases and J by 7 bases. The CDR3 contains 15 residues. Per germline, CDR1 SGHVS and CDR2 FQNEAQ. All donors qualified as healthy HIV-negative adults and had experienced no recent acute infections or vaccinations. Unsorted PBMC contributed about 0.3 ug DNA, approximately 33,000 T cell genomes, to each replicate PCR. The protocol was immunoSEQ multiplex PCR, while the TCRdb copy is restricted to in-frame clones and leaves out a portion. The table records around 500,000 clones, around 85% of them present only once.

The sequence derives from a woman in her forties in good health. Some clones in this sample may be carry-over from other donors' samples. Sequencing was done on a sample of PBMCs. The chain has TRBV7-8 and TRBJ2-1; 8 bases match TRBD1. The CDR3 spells CASSSPGRGRNEQFF. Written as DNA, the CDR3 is TGTGCCAGCAGTTCCCCCGGCAGGGGGCGAAATGAGCAGTTCTTC.